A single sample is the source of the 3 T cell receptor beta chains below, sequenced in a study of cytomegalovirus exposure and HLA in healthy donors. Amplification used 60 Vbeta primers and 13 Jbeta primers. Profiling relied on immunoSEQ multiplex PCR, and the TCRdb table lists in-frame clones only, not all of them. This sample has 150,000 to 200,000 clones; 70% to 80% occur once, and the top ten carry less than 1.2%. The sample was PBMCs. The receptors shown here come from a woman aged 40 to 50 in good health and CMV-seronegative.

The CDR3 protein is CASSLVGSLADNEKLFF. The CDR3 nucleotides read TGTGCCAGCAGCTTGGTGGGCAGCCTGGCCGATAATGAAAAACTGTTTTTT. The V and J genes are TRBV5-6 and TRBJ1-4; D unclear. V shed 0 bases and J shed 4 bases, with 16 bases lying between them. CDR1 and CDR2 from the germline V gene are SGHDT and YYEEEE. This CDR3 is 17 amino acids long.

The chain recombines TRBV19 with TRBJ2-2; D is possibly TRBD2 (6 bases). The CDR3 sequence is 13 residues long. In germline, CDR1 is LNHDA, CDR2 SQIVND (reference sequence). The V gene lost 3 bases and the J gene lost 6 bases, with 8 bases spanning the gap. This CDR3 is CASSIGGAGELFF. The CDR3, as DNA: TGTGCCAGTAGTATCGGAGGGGCCGGGGAGCTGTTTTTT.

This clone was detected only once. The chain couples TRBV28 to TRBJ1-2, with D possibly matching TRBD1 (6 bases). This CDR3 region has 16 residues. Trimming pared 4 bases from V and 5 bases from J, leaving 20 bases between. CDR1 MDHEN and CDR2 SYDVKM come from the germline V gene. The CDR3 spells CASSSSDRFEGYGYTF. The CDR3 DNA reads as TGTGCCAGCAGTTCCTCCGACAGGTTCGAGGGGTATGGCTACACCTTC.